This T cell receptor beta chain was documented in a study of T cells in Graves' hyperthyroidism and ophthalmopathy (dated by TCRdb to between 2019 and 2020). Context from the whole study: Peripheral blood was collected at initial diagnosis, before any treatment. To identify distinguishing TCR V-J signatures, a discovery cohort of about 100 patients was used, comprising 40 to 45 with Graves' ophthalmopathy and 57 with stable Graves' hyperthyroidism. An independent validation cohort of fewer than 20 hyperthyroidism patients and 15 or so patients who later progressed to ophthalmopathy tested prospective prediction of ophthalmopathy. The 95 to 100 discovery patients were randomly divided into training and test sets at a 7:3 ratio. In roughly six Graves' hyperthyroidism patients, the study also compared T-cell repertoires from thyroid tissue with T-cell repertoires from blood. Once sampling was done, hyperthyroidism patients were given methimazole at a starting dose of 30 mg daily, whereas ophthalmopathy patients were given high-dose intravenous methylprednisolone. The paper reports TCR Vbeta CDR3 sequencing of over 130 peripheral blood samples: over 40 ophthalmopathy, roughly 74 hyperthyroidism and approximately 17 progressor patients. General study outcomes and caveats: Sample size was not statistically predetermined, and investigators were not blinded to group allocation. Most expanded thyroid clonotypes (frequency above 0.001) were also detected in blood, a finding suggesting that blood repertoires may reflect thyroid immune responses. A model built on a 13 V-J signature distinguished ophthalmopathy from stable hyperthyroidism, reaching 85% to 90% sensitivity and about 81% specificity in cross-validation and 80%/75% in testing. In validation, the model predicted progression to ophthalmopathy with approximately 70% sensitivity and roughly 75% specificity, a median of roughly seven months before onset.

Ophthalmopathy patients had moderately to severely active disease, with a Clinical Activity Score of 3 or more, a NOSPECS grade of 4 or more, and a disease duration of less than 3 months. Exclusion was applied to patients with uncontrolled infections, other autoimmune diseases, pregnancy or lactation. Clinical symptoms, serum thyroxine and TRAb, thyroid ultrasound, and orbital computed tomography formed the basis for the diagnoses. Ficoll-Paque density gradient centrifugation was used to isolate PBMCs from approximately 11 ml of fresh peripheral blood. Total RNA was extracted using Trizol reagent, and RNA quality was assessed on an Agilent 2100 Bioanalyzer. CDR1 and CDR2 are read off the germline V gene as SNHLY and FYNNEI. V and J are truncated by 8 bases and 8 bases respectively, leaving an intervening sequence of 25 bases. From the cysteine through the phenylalanine, the CDR3 covers 16 amino acids. The sequence is cut down to CDR3 DNA, 48 bases in frame from base 1.

This clonotype was counted at least ten times. Its binding antigen is unknown. No clone much larger than this one lies a single base away; base qualities are absent. The TCR beta CDR3 regions were amplified from the RNA transcripts. A first-round RT-PCR of the TCR CDR3 used the HTBI primer set with the Qiagen OneStep RT-PCR kit. Libraries were constructed in a second round of multiplex PCR, after which size selection and purification were performed. Paired-end sequencing of the libraries was performed with 100 bp reads on an Illumina HiSeq2000. The study's own analysis went as follows. Raw data were processed with SOAPnuke, discarding reads with adapters, uncalled bases, mean Phred below 15, or no exact constant-primer or identifier match. High-quality paired reads were merged using COPE v1.2.5, and each unique nucleotide sequence was defined as a clonotype. MiTCR v1.1 was used to align clonotypes to the IMGT TRBV, TRBD and TRBJ reference segments. The analysis was restricted to V-J combinations with a frequency above 0.0001, which together covered 99% to 99.2% of the repertoires. The TCS score was defined as F50 (clonal expansion) divided by E x V (chaos), with BLOSUM62-based TCRdist calculated between CDR3 peptides within each V-J. Welch's t-statistics and random forest reduced roughly 530 V-J features to 13, which were used in a naive Bayes classifier (R e1071). TCRdb reworked the public reads: Q25 trimming with fastp, MiXCR clone assembly, productive beta chains retained. Rows merge per CDR3 protein into single entries with the most common DNA and genes. The V and J calls were not made by the authors but by TCRdb's processing. Across this sample there are a few hundred thousand distinct CDR3 sequences, with around 20% seen only once. The leading ten clones occupy around 60% of the sample.

This clonotype was sampled from a man aged 25 to 45 with Graves' ophthalmopathy. Source material: blood. Here the chain combines TRBV2 and TRBJ1-5, and perhaps TRBD1 as D gene, on 6 matching bases. The DNA reads TGTGCCAGCGCCCCCTTCCAGAGGGGGGGTGAGGAGCCCCAGCATTTT. The translation is CASAPFQRGGEEPQHF.